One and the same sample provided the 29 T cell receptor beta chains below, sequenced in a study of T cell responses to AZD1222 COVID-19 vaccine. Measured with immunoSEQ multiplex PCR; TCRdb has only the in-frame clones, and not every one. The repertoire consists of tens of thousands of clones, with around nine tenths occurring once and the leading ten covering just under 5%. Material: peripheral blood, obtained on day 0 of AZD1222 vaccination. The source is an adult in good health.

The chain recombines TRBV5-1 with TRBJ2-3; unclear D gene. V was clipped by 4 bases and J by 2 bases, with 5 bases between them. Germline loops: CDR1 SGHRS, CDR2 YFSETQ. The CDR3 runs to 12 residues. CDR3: CASSPPTDTQYF. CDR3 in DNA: TGCGCCAGCAGCCCCCCCACAGATACGCAGTATTTT.

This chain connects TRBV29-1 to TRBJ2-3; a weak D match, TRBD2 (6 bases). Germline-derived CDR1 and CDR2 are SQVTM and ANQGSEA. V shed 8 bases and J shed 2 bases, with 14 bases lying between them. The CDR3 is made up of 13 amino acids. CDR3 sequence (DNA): TGCAGCCGACGGGACTCTTACACAGATACGCAGTATTTT. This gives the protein CSRRDSYTDTQYF.

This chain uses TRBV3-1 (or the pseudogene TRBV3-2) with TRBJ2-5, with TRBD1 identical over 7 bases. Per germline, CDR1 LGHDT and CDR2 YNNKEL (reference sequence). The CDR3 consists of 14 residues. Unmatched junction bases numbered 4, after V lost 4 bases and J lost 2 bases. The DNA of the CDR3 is TGTGCCAGCAGCCCACGGACAGGTCAAGAGACCCAGTACTTC. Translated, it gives CASSPRTGQETQYF.

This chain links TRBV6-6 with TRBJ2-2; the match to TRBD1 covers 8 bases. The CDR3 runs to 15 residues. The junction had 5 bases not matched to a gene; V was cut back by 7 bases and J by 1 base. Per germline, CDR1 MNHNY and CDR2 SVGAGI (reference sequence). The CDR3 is CASNSGTGNTGELFF. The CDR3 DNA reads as TGTGCCAGCAACTCCGGGACAGGGAACACCGGGGAGCTGTTTTTT.

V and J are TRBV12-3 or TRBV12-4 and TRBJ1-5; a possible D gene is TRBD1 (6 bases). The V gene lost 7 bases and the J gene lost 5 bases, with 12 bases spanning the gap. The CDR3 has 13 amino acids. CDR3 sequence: CASTRGLDQPQHF. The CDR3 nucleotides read TGTGCCAGCACCCGGGGGCTTGATCAGCCCCAGCATTTT.

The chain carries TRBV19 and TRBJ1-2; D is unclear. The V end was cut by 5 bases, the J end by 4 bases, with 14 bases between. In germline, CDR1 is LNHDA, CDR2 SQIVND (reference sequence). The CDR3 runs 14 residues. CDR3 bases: TGTGCCAGTAGTGGGCCCATTGGAATCTATGGCTACACCTTC. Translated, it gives CASSGPIGIYGYTF.

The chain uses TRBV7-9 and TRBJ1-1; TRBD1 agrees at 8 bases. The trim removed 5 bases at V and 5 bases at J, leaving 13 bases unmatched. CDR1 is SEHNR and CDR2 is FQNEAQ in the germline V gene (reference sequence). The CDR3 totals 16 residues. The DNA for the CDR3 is TGTGCCAGCAGCCCCCCGAGACAGGGGTTGCGGACTGAAGCTTTCTTT. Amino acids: CASSPPRQGLRTEAFF.

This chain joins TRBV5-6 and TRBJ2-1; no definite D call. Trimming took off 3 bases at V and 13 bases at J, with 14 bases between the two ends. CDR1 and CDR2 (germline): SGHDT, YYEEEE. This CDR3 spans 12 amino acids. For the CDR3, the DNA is TGTGCCAGCAGCTACGCGCGTAAGCAACAGTTCTTC. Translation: CASSYARKQQFF.

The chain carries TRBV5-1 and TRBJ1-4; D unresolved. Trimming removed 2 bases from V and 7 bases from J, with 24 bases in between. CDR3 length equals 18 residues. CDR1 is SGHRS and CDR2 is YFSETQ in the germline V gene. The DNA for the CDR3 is TGCGCCAGCAGCTTAGCAGAACACTCTATGCCAGACGGTGAAAAACTGTTTTTT. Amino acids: CASSLAEHSMPDGEKLFF. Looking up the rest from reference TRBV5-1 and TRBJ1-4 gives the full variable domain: KAGVTQTPRYLIKTRGQQVTLSCSPISGHRSVSWYQQTPGQGLQFLFEYFSETQRNKGNFPGRFSGRQFSNSRSEMNVSTLELGDSALYLCASSLAEHSMPDGEKLFFGSGTQLSVL.

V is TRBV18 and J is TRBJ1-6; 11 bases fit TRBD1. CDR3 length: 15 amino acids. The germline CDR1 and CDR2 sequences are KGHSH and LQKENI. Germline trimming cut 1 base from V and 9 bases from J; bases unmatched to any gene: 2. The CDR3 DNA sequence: TGTGCCAGCTCACCACAAGGACAGGGGGCTTCACCCCTCCACTTT. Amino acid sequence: CASSPQGQGASPLHF.

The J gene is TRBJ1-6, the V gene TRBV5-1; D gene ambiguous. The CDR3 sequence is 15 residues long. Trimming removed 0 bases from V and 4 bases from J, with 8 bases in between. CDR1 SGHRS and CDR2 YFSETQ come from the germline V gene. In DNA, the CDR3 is TGCGCCAGCAGCTTGGGTAAGGAGTATAATTCACCCCTCCACTTT. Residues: CASSLGKEYNSPLHF.

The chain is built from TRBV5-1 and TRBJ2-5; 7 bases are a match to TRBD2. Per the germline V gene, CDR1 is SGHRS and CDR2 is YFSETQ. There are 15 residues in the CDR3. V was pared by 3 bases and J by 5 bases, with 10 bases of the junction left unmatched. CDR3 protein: CASSSTSAGRETQYF. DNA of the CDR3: TGCGCCAGCAGCTCTACTAGCGCGGGGCGGGAGACCCAGTACTTC.

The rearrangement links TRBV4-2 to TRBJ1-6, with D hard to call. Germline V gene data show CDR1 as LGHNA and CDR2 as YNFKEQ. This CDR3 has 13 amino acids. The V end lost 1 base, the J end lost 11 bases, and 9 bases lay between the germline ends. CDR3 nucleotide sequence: TGTGCCAGCAGCCAAGGCAGACTCACACCCCTCCACTTT. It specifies CASSQGRLTPLHF.

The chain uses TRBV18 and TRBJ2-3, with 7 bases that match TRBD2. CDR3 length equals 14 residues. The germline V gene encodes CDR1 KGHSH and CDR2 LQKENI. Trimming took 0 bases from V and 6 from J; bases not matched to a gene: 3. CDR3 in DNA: TGTGCCAGCTCACCACCGGGGGGGACCGATACGCAGTATTTT. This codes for CASSPPGGTDTQYF.

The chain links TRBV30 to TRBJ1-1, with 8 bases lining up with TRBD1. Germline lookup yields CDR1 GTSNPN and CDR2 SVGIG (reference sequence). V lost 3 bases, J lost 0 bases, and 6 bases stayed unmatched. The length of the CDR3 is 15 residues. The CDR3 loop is CAWSAWDRLNTEAFF. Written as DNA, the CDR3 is TGTGCCTGGAGCGCGTGGGACAGGCTGAACACTGAAGCTTTCTTT.

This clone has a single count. The CDR3 loop reads CASRLQGGTEAFF. The CDR3 DNA reads TGTGCCAGCAGACTCCAGGGAGGAACTGAAGCTTTCTTT. The chain links TRBV2 to TRBJ1-1, with D tentatively TRBD1 (5 bases). The CDR3 consists of 13 residues. Trimming removed 6 bases from V and 5 bases from J, with 13 bases in between. Germline V lookup: CDR1 SNHLY, CDR2 FYNNEI.

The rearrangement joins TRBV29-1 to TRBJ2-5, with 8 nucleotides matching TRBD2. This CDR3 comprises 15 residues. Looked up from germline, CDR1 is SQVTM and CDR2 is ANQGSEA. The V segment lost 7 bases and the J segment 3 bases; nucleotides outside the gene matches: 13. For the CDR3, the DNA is TGCAGCGCTAACTACATCGGGGGGGCCAAAGAGACCCAGTACTTC. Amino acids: CSANYIGGAKETQYF.

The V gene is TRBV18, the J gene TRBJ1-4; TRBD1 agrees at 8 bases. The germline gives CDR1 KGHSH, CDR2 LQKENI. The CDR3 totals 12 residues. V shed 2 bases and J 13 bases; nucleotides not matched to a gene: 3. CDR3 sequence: CASSPDRGSLFF. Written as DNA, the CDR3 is TGTGCCAGCTCACCAGACAGGGGATCACTGTTTTTT. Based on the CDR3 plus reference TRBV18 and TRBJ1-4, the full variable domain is NAGVMQNPRHLVRRRGQEARLRCSPMKGHSHVYWYRQLPEEGLKFMVYLQKENIIDESGMPKERFSAEFPKEGPSILRIQQVVRGDSAAYFCASSPDRGSLFFGSGTQLSVL.

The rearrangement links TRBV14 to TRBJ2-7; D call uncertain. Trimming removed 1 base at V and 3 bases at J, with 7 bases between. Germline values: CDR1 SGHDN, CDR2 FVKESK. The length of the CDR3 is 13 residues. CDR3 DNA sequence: TGTGCCAGCAGCCAAGTCAGGAACTACGAGCAGTACTTC. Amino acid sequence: CASSQVRNYEQYF.

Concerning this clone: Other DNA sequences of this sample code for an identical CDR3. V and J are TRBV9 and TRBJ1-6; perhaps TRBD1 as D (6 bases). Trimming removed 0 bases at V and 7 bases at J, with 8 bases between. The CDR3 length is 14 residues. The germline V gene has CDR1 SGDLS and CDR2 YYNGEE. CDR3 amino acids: CASSVGQGNSPLHF. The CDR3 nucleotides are TGTGCCAGCAGCGTAGGGCAGGGGAATTCACCCCTCCACTTT.

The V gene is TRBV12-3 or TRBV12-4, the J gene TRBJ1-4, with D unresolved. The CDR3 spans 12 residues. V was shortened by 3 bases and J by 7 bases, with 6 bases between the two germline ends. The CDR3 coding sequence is TGTGCCAGCAGTTTCGTCGGTGAAAAACTGTTTTTT. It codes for CASSFVGEKLFF.

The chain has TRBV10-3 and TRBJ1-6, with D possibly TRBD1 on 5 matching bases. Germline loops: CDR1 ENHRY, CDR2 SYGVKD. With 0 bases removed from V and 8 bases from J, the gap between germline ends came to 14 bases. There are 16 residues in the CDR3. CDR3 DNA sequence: TGTGCCATCAGTGAGTCGGGGCAGGGTGTAGATTCACCCCTCCACTTT. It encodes CAISESGQGVDSPLHF.

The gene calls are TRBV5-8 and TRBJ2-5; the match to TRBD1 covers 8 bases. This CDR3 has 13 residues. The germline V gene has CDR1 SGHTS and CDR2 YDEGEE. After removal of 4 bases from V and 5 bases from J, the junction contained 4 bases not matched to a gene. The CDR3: CASSRDRRETQYF. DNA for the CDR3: TGTGCCAGCAGCCGGGACAGGAGGGAGACCCAGTACTTC.

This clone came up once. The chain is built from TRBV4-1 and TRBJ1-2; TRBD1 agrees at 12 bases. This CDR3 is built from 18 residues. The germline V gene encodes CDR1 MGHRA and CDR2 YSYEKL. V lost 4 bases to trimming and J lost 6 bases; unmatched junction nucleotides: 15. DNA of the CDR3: TGCGCCAGCAGCCTGGGACAGGGGGCGAAACCCCAGGGCCATGGCTACACCTTC. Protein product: CASSLGQGAKPQGHGYTF.

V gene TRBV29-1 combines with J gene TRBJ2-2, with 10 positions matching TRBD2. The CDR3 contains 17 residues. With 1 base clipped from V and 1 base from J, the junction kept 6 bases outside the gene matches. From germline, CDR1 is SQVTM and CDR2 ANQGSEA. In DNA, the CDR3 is TGCAGCGTTGAAGGCCTAGCGGGGGCTCAGAACACCGGGGAGCTGTTTTTT. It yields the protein CSVEGLAGAQNTGELFF.

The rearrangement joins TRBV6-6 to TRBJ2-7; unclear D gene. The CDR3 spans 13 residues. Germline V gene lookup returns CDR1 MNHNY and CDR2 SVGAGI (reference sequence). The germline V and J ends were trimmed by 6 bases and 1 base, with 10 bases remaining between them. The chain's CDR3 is CASSRDGSYEQYF. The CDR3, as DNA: TGTGCCAGCAGCCGCGACGGGTCCTACGAGCAGTACTTC.

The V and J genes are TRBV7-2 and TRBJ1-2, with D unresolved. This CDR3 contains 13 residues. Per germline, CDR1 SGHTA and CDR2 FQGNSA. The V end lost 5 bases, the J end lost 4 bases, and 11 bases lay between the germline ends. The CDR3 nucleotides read TGTGCCAGCAGCCCGGACGGGTTCTATGGCTACACCTTC. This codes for CASSPDGFYGYTF.

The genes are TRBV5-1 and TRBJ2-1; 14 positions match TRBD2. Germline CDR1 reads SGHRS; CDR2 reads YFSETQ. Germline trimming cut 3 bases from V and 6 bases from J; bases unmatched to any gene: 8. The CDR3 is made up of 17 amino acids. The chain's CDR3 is CASSWGGLAGGFNEQFF. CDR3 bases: TGCGCCAGCAGCTGGGGAGGACTAGCGGGGGGCTTCAATGAGCAGTTCTTC.

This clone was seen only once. Here the CDR3 DNA reads TGCGCCAGCAGCCAAGCGCCCCCCTTTACAGATACGCAGTATTTT. It codes for CASSQAPPFTDTQYF. The V call is TRBV4-1, the J call TRBJ2-3; D is undetermined. V shed 1 base and J shed 3 bases, with 11 bases lying between them. Per the germline V gene, CDR1 is MGHRA and CDR2 is YSYEKL. The CDR3 length is 15 residues.